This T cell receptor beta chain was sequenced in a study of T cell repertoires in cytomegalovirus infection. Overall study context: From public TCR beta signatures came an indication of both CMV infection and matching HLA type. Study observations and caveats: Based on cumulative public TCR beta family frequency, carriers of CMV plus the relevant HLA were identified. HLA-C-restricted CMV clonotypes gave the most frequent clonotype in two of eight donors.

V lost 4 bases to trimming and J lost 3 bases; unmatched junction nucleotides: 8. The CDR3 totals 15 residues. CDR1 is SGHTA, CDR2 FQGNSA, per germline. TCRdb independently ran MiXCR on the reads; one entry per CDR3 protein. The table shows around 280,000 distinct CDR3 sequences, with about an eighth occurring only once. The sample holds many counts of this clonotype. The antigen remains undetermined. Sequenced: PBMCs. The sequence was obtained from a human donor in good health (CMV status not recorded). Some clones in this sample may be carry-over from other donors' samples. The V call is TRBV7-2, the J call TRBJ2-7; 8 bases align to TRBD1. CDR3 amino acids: CASSYPPTGVYEQYF. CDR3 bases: TGTGCCAGCAGCTACCCCCCGACAGGGGTCTACGAGCAGTACTTC.